One sample yielded the 31 T cell receptor beta chains listed below, sequenced in a study of beta chain features in type 1 diabetes. These TCRs' antigens remain unknown. Expressed TCRB transcripts got sequenced, as all isolated RNA was reverse transcribed. Sequencing was performed with immunoSEQ multiplex PCR; in TCRdb, only in-frame clones are kept and a portion is missing. Among some 350,000 clones listed, 8.5% to 10% were seen once. Study-wide results and limits: Among all four CD4+ subsets, Type 1 diabetes patients had TCRB CDR3s that were moderately but significantly shorter.

The sample comprised central memory CD4+ T cells from blood. Every receptor here comes from a man aged 25-40 years with type 1 diabetes.

The chain recombines TRBV7-2 with TRBJ2-1; 7 bases match TRBD1. The CDR3 runs to 14 residues. J gave up 10 bases and V 0 bases, and 6 bases lay outside the gene matches. Germline V gene data show CDR1 as SGHTA and CDR2 as FQGNSA. DNA for the CDR3: TGTGCCAGCAGCTTAGCCACAGGGGCGAGCGAGCAGTTCTTC. The encoded protein is CASSLATGASEQFF.

This clone has only a few counts. A much larger clone lies one base from this, so it may be a read error. This specimen includes other DNA sequences encoding the same CDR3. The rearrangement uses TRBV28 and TRBJ2-7; D gene ambiguous. Trimming removed 5 bases at V and 3 bases at J, with 5 bases between. Germline V lookup: CDR1 MDHEN, CDR2 SYDVKM. The CDR3 has 11 residues. Written as DNA, the CDR3 is TGTGCCAGCAGTCTAGGCTACGAGCAGTACTTC. Its translation: CASSLGYEQYF.

In its sample, this clone was seen a few times. This chain links TRBV28 with TRBJ2-3, with D maybe TRBD1 (6 bases). Germline loops: CDR1 MDHEN, CDR2 SYDVKM. The CDR3 runs to 12 residues. Trimming took 10 bases from V and 3 from J, leaving 11 bases between them. CDR3 residues: CATRQATDTQYF. CDR3 DNA: TGTGCCACACGACAGGCGACAGATACGCAGTATTTT.

This clone was picked up many times. This chain uses TRBV27 with TRBJ2-3, with D possibly being TRBD2 (5 bases). Trimming cost V 5 bases and J 3 bases, with 12 bases left between them. The CDR3 runs 14 residues. Germline CDR1 MNHEY, CDR2 SMNVEV (reference sequence). The CDR3 loop reads CASSPGDVTDTQYF. DNA of the CDR3: TGTGCCAGCAGTCCCGGGGATGTAACAGATACGCAGTATTTT.

The V gene is TRBV11-2, the J gene TRBJ2-5; 7 bases align to TRBD1. From germline, CDR1 is SGHAT and CDR2 FQNNGV. The V and J ends lost 6 bases and 2 bases, in that order; junction bases with no gene match: 9. This CDR3 has 15 residues. The CDR3, as DNA: TGTGCCAGCAGACGCCCGGGACAGTCTCAAGAGACCCAGTACTTC. It translates to CASRRPGQSQETQYF. The full variable domain, completed using reference TRBV11-2 and TRBJ2-5, is EAGVAQSPRYKIIEKRQSVAFWCNPISGHATLYWYQQILGQGPKLLIQFQNNGVVDDSQLPKDRFSAERLKGVDSTLKIQPAKLEDSAVYLCASRRPGQSQETQYFGPGTRLLVL.

V usage is TRBV2 and J usage is TRBJ2-1; TRBD2 agrees at 11 bases. Looked up from germline, CDR1 is SNHLY and CDR2 is FYNNEI. With 6 bases clipped from V and 8 bases from J, the junction kept 9 bases outside the gene matches. The CDR3 covers 15 residues. CDR3 sequence reads: CASSEGLADLHEQFF. As DNA, the CDR3 is TGTGCCAGCAGCGAGGGACTAGCGGATCTCCATGAGCAGTTCTTC.

This clone was counted a few times. The J gene is TRBJ2-7, the V gene TRBV29-1; D could derive from TRBD1 or TRBD2 (7 bases each). Germline V lookup: CDR1 SQVTM, CDR2 ANQGSEA. The length of the CDR3 is 14 residues. Trimming cost V 3 bases and J 2 bases, with 14 bases left between them. CDR3 in DNA: TGCAGCGTTGATGGGGCAGGGGGGGCCTACGAGCAGTACTTC. Translated, it gives CSVDGAGGAYEQYF.

The chain joins TRBV20-1 to TRBJ2-3; D gene ambiguous. Trimming shortened V by 1 base and J by 10 bases, and 9 bases separated the two germline ends. The CDR3 covers 11 residues. Looked up from germline, CDR1 is DFQATT and CDR2 is SNEGSKA (reference sequence). CDR3 loop: CSARVSLAQYF. The CDR3 DNA follows: TGCAGTGCTAGAGTCAGCCTTGCGCAGTATTTT.

CDR3 nucleotides: TGTGCCAGCAGCTCTAGGACTAGCGGACCCTCCCCCGAGACCCAGTACTTC. Protein sequence: CASSSRTSGPSPETQYF. The chain uses TRBV7-6 and TRBJ2-5; 10 nucleotides align to TRBD2. The CDR3 runs 17 residues. The germline V gene encodes CDR1 SGHVS and CDR2 FNYEAQ. J gave up 5 bases and V 4 bases, and 13 bases lay outside the gene matches.

This clone occurred a few times. This chain links TRBV5-8 with TRBJ1-2; TRBD1 matches 7 bases. CDR1 SGHTS and CDR2 YDEGEE come from the germline V gene. V trimming: 0 bases; J trimming: 4 bases; junction bases outside the gene matches: 9. CDR3 length: 16 amino acids. The CDR3 loop is CASSLAAGGGAYGYTF. The CDR3 DNA follows: TGTGCCAGCAGCTTGGCCGCAGGAGGGGGCGCCTATGGCTACACCTTC.

In its sample, this clone was seen a few times. V and J are TRBV6-5 and TRBJ2-7; D uncertain. V lost 5 bases to trimming and J lost 4 bases, with 12 bases between them. This CDR3 comprises 13 residues. Germline V gene lookup returns CDR1 MNHEY and CDR2 SVGAGI. CDR3 protein: CASSLGRFYEQYF. Here the CDR3 DNA reads TGTGCCAGCAGTCTCGGACGCTTTTACGAGCAGTACTTC.

On this clone itself: Additional DNA sequences in this sample encode the identical CDR3. V and J are TRBV6-1 and TRBJ2-2; perhaps D is TRBD1 or TRBD2 (6 bases each). The CDR3 totals 16 residues. Germline CDR1 and CDR2: MNHNS and SASEGT. The ends were cut back, 1 base at V and 4 bases at J, with 13 bases in the middle. As DNA, the CDR3 is TGTGCCAGCAGTGAAGGAGTAACGGGGGCCACCGGGGAGCTGTTTTTT. Translating it yields CASSEGVTGATGELFF.

This clone has a handful of counts. The chain is built from TRBV7-6 and TRBJ2-3, with TRBD2 matching over 10 bases. The CDR3 sequence is 16 residues long. Germline CDR1 reads SGHVS; CDR2 reads FNYEAQ. V trimming: 2 bases; J trimming: 4 bases; junction bases outside the gene matches: 6. The CDR3: CASSLMASGSSDTQYF. The DNA of the CDR3 is TGTGCCAGCAGCTTAATGGCTAGCGGGAGTTCAGATACGCAGTATTTT.

This clone appeared a few times. The V call is TRBV7-2, the J call TRBJ2-7; no clear D gene. The germline V and J ends were trimmed by 6 bases and 2 bases, with 5 bases remaining between them. CDR3 size: 11 residues. Germline loops: CDR1 SGHTA, CDR2 FQGNSA. CDR3 bases: TGTGCCAGCAGTTATACCTACGAGCAGTACTTC. Translation: CASSYTYEQYF.

With respect to this clone: Other DNA variants within this sample encode the same CDR3. V and J are TRBV11-3 and TRBJ2-2, with D possibly being TRBD1 or TRBD2 (6 bases each). CDR1 is SGHNT and CDR2 is YENEEA in the germline V gene. Trimming took 5 bases from V and 5 from J, leaving 12 bases between them. This CDR3 has 14 amino acids. CDR3 amino acids: CASSLGGGTGELFF. The CDR3 DNA is TGTGCCAGCAGCCTAGGAGGGGGGACCGGGGAGCTGTTTTTT.

This clone was detected a few times. The CDR3 here is CASKGDSNQPQHF. In DNA, the CDR3 is TGTGCCAGCAAGGGGGATAGCAATCAGCCCCAGCATTTT. The chain recombines TRBV6-1 with TRBJ1-5; maybe TRBD1 (6 bases). The CDR3 has 13 residues. Trimming cost V 7 bases and J 0 bases, with 7 bases left between them. Germline CDR1 and CDR2: MNHNS and SASEGT.

This clone was counted only a few times. The chain carries TRBV29-1 and TRBJ2-7; D may be TRBD1 or TRBD2 (5 bases each). V gave up 3 bases and J gave up 6 bases, with 15 bases separating them. CDR1 is SQVTM and CDR2 is ANQGSEA in the germline V gene. The CDR3 spans 13 residues. The CDR3 is CSVESGRGGEQYF. Written as DNA, the CDR3 is TGCAGCGTTGAGAGCGGAAGGGGTGGCGAGCAGTACTTC.

The chain links TRBV15 to TRBJ1-2; no clear D. The CDR3 sequence is 17 residues long. V shed 0 bases and J shed 3 bases, with 17 bases lying between them. Germline V gene sequence: CDR1 LNHNV, CDR2 YYDKDF (reference sequence). In DNA form, the CDR3 reads TGTGCCACCAGCAGAGACGTGCCAGGTCGTGGGGACTATGGCTACACCTTC. This encodes CATSRDVPGRGDYGYTF.

The chain recombines TRBV5-4 with TRBJ1-4, with a tentative D call TRBD1 (5 bases). From germline, CDR1 is SGHNT and CDR2 YYREEE (reference sequence). The CDR3 spans 12 residues. Trimming left V 4 bases short and J 7 bases short, with 8 bases between. The CDR3 DNA reads TGTGCCAGCAGCATCGACAGTGAAAAACTGTTTTTT. As protein: CASSIDSEKLFF.

This clone was seen a few times. The chain links TRBV11-2 to TRBJ2-1; 10 bases agree with TRBD2. The CDR3 has 17 residues. Looked up from germline, CDR1 is SGHAT and CDR2 is FQNNGV. After removal of 5 bases from V and 0 bases from J, the junction contained 7 bases not matched to a gene. The CDR3 DNA reads TGTGCCAGCAGCCCCGGACTAGCGGATAGCTCCTACAATGAGCAGTTCTTC. Residues: CASSPGLADSSYNEQFF. The full variable domain, its missing parts supplied by reference TRBV11-2 and TRBJ2-1, is EAGVAQSPRYKIIEKRQSVAFWCNPISGHATLYWYQQILGQGPKLLIQFQNNGVVDDSQLPKDRFSAERLKGVDSTLKIQPAKLEDSAVYLCASSPGLADSSYNEQFFGPGTRLTVL.

There are many counts of this clone. The V call is TRBV6-8, the J call TRBJ1-5; TRBD1 might be the D (6 bases). CDR1 MNHGY and CDR2 SAAAGT come from the germline V gene. CDR3 length: 14 amino acids. V was pared by 7 bases and J by 5 bases, with 15 bases between. The CDR3 region has the DNA TGTGCCAGCATCCTACAGGGATCGGATCAGCCCCAGCATTTT. It encodes CASILQGSDQPQHF.

This clone was recorded many times. The chain uses TRBV19 and TRBJ2-3; no reliable D call. The CDR3 length is 12 residues. The V end lost 9 bases, the J end lost 2 bases, and 9 bases lay between the germline ends. The germline V gene encodes CDR1 LNHDA and CDR2 SQIVND (reference sequence). The CDR3 spells CASQPDTDTQYF. The CDR3 coding sequence is TGTGCCAGCCAGCCCGACACAGATACGCAGTATTTT.

This chain joins TRBV5-6 and TRBJ2-1; 7 bases are shared with TRBD2. The CDR3 is 14 amino acids. In germline, CDR1 is SGHDT, CDR2 YYEEEE. Trimming cost V 2 bases and J 3 bases; bases outside gene matches: 2. The CDR3 sequence: CASSFGTIYNEQFF. The CDR3 DNA reads as TGTGCCAGCAGCTTTGGGACTATCTACAATGAGCAGTTCTTC.

This clone was seen a handful of times. This sequence may be a read error, since a much larger clone differs from it by one base. The CDR3 loop is CASSLGWDTQYF. CDR3 DNA: TGTGCCAGCAGTTTAGGGTGGGATACGCAGTATTTT. The gene calls are TRBV27 and TRBJ2-3; D is ambiguous. The V end lost 2 bases, the J end lost 6 bases, and 6 bases lay between the germline ends. This CDR3 contains 12 residues. Germline V gene sequence: CDR1 MNHEY, CDR2 SMNVEV (reference sequence).

V and J are TRBV9 and TRBJ1-2, with D possibly being TRBD1 (5 bases). Germline V gene data show CDR1 as SGDLS and CDR2 as YYNGEE. V was pared by 3 bases and J by 5 bases, with 14 bases between. This CDR3 is 14 amino acids long. The CDR3 sequence is CASSGQGTEYGYTF. For the CDR3, the DNA is TGTGCCAGCAGCGGCCAGGGTACCGAATATGGCTACACCTTC.

CDR3 loop: CASSQKPGGEGGRTDTQYF. For the CDR3, the DNA is TGCGCCAGCAGCCAAAAACCCGGGGGCGAAGGTGGTCGCACAGATACGCAGTATTTT. The chain couples TRBV4-1 to TRBJ2-3; the D call may be TRBD1 or TRBD2 (6 bases each). This CDR3 has 19 amino acids. Looked up from germline, CDR1 is MGHRA and CDR2 is YSYEKL. Trimming shortened V by 2 bases and J by 1 base, and 22 bases separated the two germline ends.

In this sample, this clone turned up a few times. The chain combines TRBV11-1 with TRBJ2-1; TRBD2 agrees at 8 bases. The CDR3 is 14 amino acids. Germline assignment: CDR1 SGHAT and CDR2 FQDESV (reference sequence). Unmatched junction bases numbered 5, after V lost 5 bases and J lost 5 bases. Here the CDR3 DNA reads TGTGCCAGCAGCCTCGTAGCGGGAAACAATGAGCAGTTCTTC. Residues: CASSLVAGNNEQFF.

The table lists this clone with a few counts. This chain's CDR3 is CATSRSSGAGEKLFF. CDR3 bases: TGTGCCACCAGCAGATCTTCAGGGGCCGGGGAAAAACTGTTTTTT. The chain links TRBV15 to TRBJ1-4; tentatively, D is TRBD1 (6 bases). The length of the CDR3 is 15 residues. V was trimmed by 2 bases and J by 8 bases, leaving 15 bases between them. Germline CDR1 reads LNHNV; CDR2 reads YYDKDF (reference sequence). Looking up the rest from reference TRBV15 and TRBJ1-4 gives the full variable domain: DAMVIQNPRYQVTQFGKPVTLSCSQTLNHNVMYWYQQKSSQAPKLLFHYYDKDFNNEADTPDNFQSRRPNTSFCFLDIRSPGLGDTAMYLCATSRSSGAGEKLFFGSGTQLSVL.

This clone was picked up a small number of times. The chain uses TRBV7-9 and TRBJ2-5, with 13 bases lining up with TRBD2. The CDR3 is 18 residues long. Germline loops: CDR1 SEHNR, CDR2 FQNEAQ (reference sequence). J was trimmed by 0 bases and V by 4 bases; bases with no gene match: 8. The CDR3 protein is CASSSGLAGATYQETQYF. The CDR3 region has the DNA TGTGCCAGCAGCTCCGGACTAGCGGGAGCCACGTACCAAGAGACCCAGTACTTC.

This sequence joins TRBV6-5 and TRBJ2-5, with a possible D match to TRBD2 (6 bases). V lost 1 base and J 2 bases, leaving 14 bases between the germline ends. Germline V CDR1 and CDR2: MNHEY, SVGAGI. This CDR3 comprises 16 residues. As DNA, the CDR3 is TGTGCCAGCAGTTACTGGAGGGCACTCGCTCAAGAGACCCAGTACTTC. As protein: CASSYWRALAQETQYF.

This clone was detected many times. The same CDR3 is also encoded by other DNA sequences in this sample. V gene TRBV5-1 combines with J gene TRBJ2-1; no clear D. CDR1 is SGHRS and CDR2 is YFSETQ in the germline V gene. There are 15 residues in the CDR3. Between the trimmed V and J ends, which lost 0 bases and 0 bases, there was a span of 7 bases. CDR3 in amino acids: CASSLEGSSYNEQFF. CDR3 coding DNA: TGCGCCAGCAGCTTGGAGGGTAGCTCCTACAATGAGCAGTTCTTC. The variable domain in full, with the rest retrieved from reference TRBV5-1 and TRBJ2-1, is KAGVTQTPRYLIKTRGQQVTLSCSPISGHRSVSWYQQTPGQGLQFLFEYFSETQRNKGNFPGRFSGRQFSNSRSEMNVSTLELGDSALYLCASSLEGSSYNEQFFGPGTRLTVL.